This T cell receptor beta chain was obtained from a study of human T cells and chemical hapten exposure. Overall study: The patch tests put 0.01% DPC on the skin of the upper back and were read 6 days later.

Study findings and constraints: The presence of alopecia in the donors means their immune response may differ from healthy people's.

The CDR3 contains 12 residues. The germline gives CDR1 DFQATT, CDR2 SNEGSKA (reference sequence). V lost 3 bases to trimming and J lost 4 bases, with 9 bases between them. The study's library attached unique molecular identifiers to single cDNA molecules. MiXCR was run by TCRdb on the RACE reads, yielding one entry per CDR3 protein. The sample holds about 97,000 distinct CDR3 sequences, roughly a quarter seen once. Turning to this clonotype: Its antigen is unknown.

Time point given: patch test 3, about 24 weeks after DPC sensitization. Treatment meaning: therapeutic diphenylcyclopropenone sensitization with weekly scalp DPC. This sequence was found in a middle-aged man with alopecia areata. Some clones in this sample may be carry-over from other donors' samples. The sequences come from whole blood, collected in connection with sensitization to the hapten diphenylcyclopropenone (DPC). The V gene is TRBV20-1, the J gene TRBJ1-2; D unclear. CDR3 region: CSASFQSYGYTF. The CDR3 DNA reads TGCAGTGCTAGTTTCCAGTCCTATGGCTACACCTTC.